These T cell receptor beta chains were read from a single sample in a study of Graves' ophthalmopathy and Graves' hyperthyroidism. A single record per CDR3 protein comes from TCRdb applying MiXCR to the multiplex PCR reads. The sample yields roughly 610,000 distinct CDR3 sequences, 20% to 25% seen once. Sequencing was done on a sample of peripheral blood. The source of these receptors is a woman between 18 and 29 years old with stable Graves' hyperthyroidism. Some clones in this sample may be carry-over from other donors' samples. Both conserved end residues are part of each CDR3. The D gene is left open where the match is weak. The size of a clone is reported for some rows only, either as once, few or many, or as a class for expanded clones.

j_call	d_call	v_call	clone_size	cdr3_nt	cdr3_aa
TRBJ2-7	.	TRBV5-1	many	TGCGCCAGCAGCTTGGGTCCTGGGGCAGATCGCTACGAGCAGTACTTC	CASSLGPGADRYEQYF
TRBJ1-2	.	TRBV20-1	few	TGCAGTGTCACTAGATCGTCCGGAGATGGCTACACCTTC	CSVTRSSGDGYTF
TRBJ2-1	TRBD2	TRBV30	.	TGTGCCTGGAGTGAAAGCGGGAGTGAGCAGTTCTTC	CAWSESGSEQFF
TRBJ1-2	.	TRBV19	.	TGTGCCAGTAGTATGTCTGGAGGGTTTGACTATGGCTACACCTTC	CASSMSGGFDYGYTF
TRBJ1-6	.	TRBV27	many	TGTGCCAGCAGTTTAACCCAGGAAAATAATTCACCCCTCCACTTT	CASSLTQENNSPLHF
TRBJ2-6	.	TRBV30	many	TGTGCCTGGAGTGAGGCCTCTGGGGCCAACGTCCTGACTTTC	CAWSEASGANVLTF
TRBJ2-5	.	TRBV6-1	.	TGTGCCAGCAGTGAGGGTTGGGAGACCCAGTACTTC	CASSEGWETQYF
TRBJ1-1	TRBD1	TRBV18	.	TGTGCCAGCTCACCATTACAGGGGGGCACTGAAGCTTTCTTT	CASSPLQGGTEAFF
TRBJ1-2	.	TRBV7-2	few	TGTGCCAGCAGCTTACGACAGTCTAACTATGGCTACACCTTC	CASSLRQSNYGYTF
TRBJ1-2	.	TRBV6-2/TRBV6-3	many	TGTGCCAGCAGTTACATCTTCTGGCAGCGACGTACCCCCACTGTCTATGGCTACACCTTC	CASSYIFWQRRTPTVYGYTF
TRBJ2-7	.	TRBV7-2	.	TGTGCCAGCAGCTTAGTCCGGTCCGGGGAGCAGTACTTC	CASSLVRSGEQYF
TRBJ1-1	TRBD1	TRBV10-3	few	TGTGCCATCAGCAAGACGGGTACCGGGACAGGGGGCGATTTAGCTTTCTTT	CAISKTGTGTGGDLAFF
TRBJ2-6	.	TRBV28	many	TGTGCCAGCAGTTCACCAGGGTCCTCTGGGGCCAACGTCCTGACTTTC	CASSSPGSSGANVLTF
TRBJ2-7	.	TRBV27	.	TGTGCCAGCAGTCCCTATACCATCTCCTACGAGCAGTACTTC	CASSPYTISYEQYF
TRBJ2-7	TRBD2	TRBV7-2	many	TGTGCCAGCTCCCGGGGGGTTGACTACGAGCAGTACTTC	CASSRGVDYEQYF
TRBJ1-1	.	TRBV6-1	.	TGTGCCAGCAGTAGAGGGGCCCGTGGCGTCGAAGCTTTCTTT	CASSRGARGVEAFF
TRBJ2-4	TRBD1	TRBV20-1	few	TGCAGTGCTGCAGGGGGCTACGCCAAAAACATTCAGTACTTC	CSAAGGYAKNIQYF
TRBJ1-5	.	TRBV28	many	TGTGCCAGCGGGCGGACAAGGATTAGCAATCAGCCCCAGCATTTT	CASGRTRISNQPQHF
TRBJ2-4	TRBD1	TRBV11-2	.	TGTGCCAGCACCCATGTCCAAGGGACAGAAAACATTAAGTACTTC	CASTHVQGTENIKYF
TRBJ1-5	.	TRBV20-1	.	TGCAGTGCTAGAGAGGGGGGCCAGCCCCAGCATTTT	CSAREGGQPQHF
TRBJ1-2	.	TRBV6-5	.	TGTGCCAGCAGTTACTTTGACGGAGTCTATGGCTACACCTTC	CASSYFDGVYGYTF
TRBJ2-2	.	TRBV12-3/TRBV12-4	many	TGTGCCAGCAGTTTTCAGGGGAGGGGCACGAACACCGGGGAGCTGTTTTTT	CASSFQGRGTNTGELFF
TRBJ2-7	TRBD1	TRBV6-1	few	TGTGCCAGCAGCGACAGGGTGGGGTACGAGCAGTACTTC	CASSDRVGYEQYF
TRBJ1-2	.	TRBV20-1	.	TGCAGTGCTAGAGTCCCTAGGGGGGATGGCGGCTACACCTTC	CSARVPRGDGGYTF
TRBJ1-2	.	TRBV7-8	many	TGTGCCAGCAGCTTACAGGACAGCGACTATGGCTACACCTTC	CASSLQDSDYGYTF
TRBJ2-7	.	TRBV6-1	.	TGTGCCAGCAGTGAAAGAAGCGGAATTACCTACGAGCAGTACTTC	CASSERSGITYEQYF
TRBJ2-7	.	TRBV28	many	TGTGCCAGCATCCCCGCGGAGGGCTACGAGCAGTACTTC	CASIPAEGYEQYF
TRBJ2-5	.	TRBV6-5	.	TGTGCCAGCAGTTACTCTTGGGATGGGGGTTGGGGGCAAGAGACCCAGTACTTC	CASSYSWDGGWGQETQYF
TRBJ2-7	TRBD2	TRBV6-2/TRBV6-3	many	TGTGCCAGCGAGCCCGGGACTAGCACCTACGAGCAGTACTTC	CASEPGTSTYEQYF
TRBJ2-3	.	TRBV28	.	TGTGCCAGCAGTTCCTTTGAGGAGGGGCTTCCACCCACAGATACGCAGTATTTT	CASSSFEEGLPPTDTQYF
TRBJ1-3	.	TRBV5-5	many	TGTGCCAGCAGCAAGGACGGGGGAGCTGGAAACACCATATATTTT	CASSKDGGAGNTIYF
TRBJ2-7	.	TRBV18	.	TGTGCCAGCTCACCAAGCAGGGGTGTTGTCTACGAGCAGTACTTC	CASSPSRGVVYEQYF
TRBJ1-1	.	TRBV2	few	TGTGCCAGCACGACGACAGGCGACACTGAAGCTTTCTTT	CASTTTGDTEAFF
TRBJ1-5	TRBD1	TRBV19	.	TGTGCCAGTAACCCCTCGGGCAGGGGGCCAAATCAGCCCCAGCATTTT	CASNPSGRGPNQPQHF
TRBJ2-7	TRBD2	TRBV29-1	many	TGCAGCGTTGCGGGGGGGAATAGGGAGCAGTACTTC	CSVAGGNREQYF
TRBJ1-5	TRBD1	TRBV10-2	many	TGCGCCAGCAGAGGGACAGGGAATAGCAATCAGCCCCAGCATTTT	CASRGTGNSNQPQHF
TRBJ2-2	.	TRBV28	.	TGTGCCAGTTTACACCGTTTATGGAGCGGGGAGCTGTTTTTT	CASLHRLWSGELFF
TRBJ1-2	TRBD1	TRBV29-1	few	TGCAGCGTCCGGGACAGGGGTCTCTGCACCTTC	CSVRDRGLCTF
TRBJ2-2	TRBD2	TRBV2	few	TGTGCCAGCAGTGAAGGGGGACTAACTGGAGCCGGGGAGCTGTTTTTT	CASSEGGLTGAGELFF
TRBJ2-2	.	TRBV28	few	TGTGCCAGCAGGATTGGGGTAAACACCGGGGAGCTGTTTTTT	CASRIGVNTGELFF
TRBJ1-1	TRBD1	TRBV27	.	TGTGCCAGCAGGAAGACGGACAGGGAGAACACTGAAGCTTTCTTT	CASRKTDRENTEAFF
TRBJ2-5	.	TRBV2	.	TGTGCCAGCAGTGATGTCTCGGGAACCCAAGAGACCCAGTACTTC	CASSDVSGTQETQYF
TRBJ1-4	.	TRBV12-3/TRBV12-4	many	TGTGCCAGCAGGTCAGGGGCAACTAATGAAAAACTGTTTTTT	CASRSGATNEKLFF
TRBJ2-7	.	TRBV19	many	TGTGCCAGTAGTACACCTTCCTACGAGCAGTACTTC	CASSTPSYEQYF
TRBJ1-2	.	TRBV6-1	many	TGTGCCAGCAGTGAACCGAATTGGGCTGGCTACACCTTC	CASSEPNWAGYTF
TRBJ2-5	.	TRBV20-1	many	TGCAGTGCTAGAGACCCCCGGGCATTAGAAGAGACCCAGTACTTC	CSARDPRALEETQYF
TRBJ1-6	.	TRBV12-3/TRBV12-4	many	TGTGCCAGCAGTTTATCCGGCGAGACTAATTCACCCCTCCACTTT	CASSLSGETNSPLHF
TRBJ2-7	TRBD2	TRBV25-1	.	TGTGCCAGCAGTGATCCAGGACCCTACTTAGCGGGAGTACACGAGCAGTACTTC	CASSDPGPYLAGVHEQYF
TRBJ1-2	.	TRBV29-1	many	TGCAGCGTTGGCCGCCCGCAACCCACGTATGGCTACACCTTC	CSVGRPQPTYGYTF
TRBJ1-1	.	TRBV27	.	TGTGCCAGCAGTTGGCTGGCGGGGGATAACACTGAAGCTTTCTTT	CASSWLAGDNTEAFF
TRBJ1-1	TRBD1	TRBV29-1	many	TGCAGCGTTGATGGGGGACAGGGGAAAGAAGCTTTCTTT	CSVDGGQGKEAFF